This T cell receptor (beta chain) was sequenced during a study of STAT3 mutations in large granular lymphocyte leukemia. Findings and limits, study-wide: Every T-LGLL patient had at least one immunodominant TCRbeta clonotype.

Remarks on this clone: The antigen is not known.

The data were produced by immunoSEQ multiplex PCR, yet TCRdb's version contains in-frame clones alone and is incomplete. Among roughly 11,000 clones, about 75% were seen once, and the ten largest hold about 50%. This TCR was recovered from a man aged 55-75 years with T-cell large granular lymphocyte leukemia. Some clones in this sample may be carry-over from other donors' samples. Sequencing was done on a sample of peripheral blood mononuclear cells.

CDR3 sequence reads: CASSLGGTGNQPQHF. CDR3 nucleotides: TGTGCCAGCAGCTTGGGAGGCACGGGCAATCAGCCCCAGCATTTT. This chain connects TRBV5-6 to TRBJ1-5; the D is unclear. The V gene's germline CDR1 is SGHDT and CDR2 YYEEEE. This CDR3 is 15 amino acids long. V was trimmed by 0 bases and J by 2 bases, leaving 9 bases between them.